This TCR beta chain is from a study of cytomegalovirus exposure and HLA in healthy donors. Study results and limitations: Cytomegalovirus status, reportedly, was diagnosed with high specificity and sensitivity by the classifier.

Remarks on this clone: Its target is unknown.

The PCR contained 60 Vbeta and 13 Jbeta primers. The data were produced by immunoSEQ multiplex PCR, yet TCRdb's version contains in-frame clones alone and is incomplete. The sample lists roughly 200,000 clones; 77% were seen once. This CDR3 has 17 residues. Per the germline V gene, CDR1 is MDHEN and CDR2 is SYDVKM. Deletions cut 3 bases from V and 3 bases from J, with 21 bases between. The TCR originated in a young woman in good health and CMV-seropositive. This rearrangement joins TRBV28 to TRBJ2-7, with D tentatively TRBD2 (6 bases). The material sequenced was PBMCs. CDR3 loop: CASSFYTSGGIGYEQYF. CDR3 coding DNA: TGTGCCAGCAGTTTTTATACCTCAGGAGGGATCGGCTACGAGCAGTACTTC. Variable domain in full (rest from reference TRBV28 and TRBJ2-7): DVKVTQSSRYLVKRTGEKVFLECVQDMDHENMFWYRQDPGLGLRLIYFSYDVKMKEKGDIPEGYSVSREKKERFSLILESASTNQTSMYLCASSFYTSGGIGYEQYFGPGTRLTVT.